One and the same sample provided the 11 T cell receptor beta chains below, sequenced in a study of response to subunit inactivated influenza vaccine. TCRdb recomputed calls from the RT-PCR reads with MiXCR, one row per CDR3 protein. This table has a few hundred thousand distinct CDR3 sequences, around 7.9% appearing once. Sample: PBMCs from blood, taken around 25 months after vaccination. The source is a man between 50 and 70 years old who received an inactivated influenza vaccine.

This clonotype has more than one count but fewer than ten. The chain combines TRBV7-2 with TRBJ1-2, with D tentatively TRBD1 (6 bases). V dropped 1 base and J dropped 8 bases, with 11 bases sitting between them. Per germline, CDR1 SGHTA and CDR2 FQGNSA. The CDR3 has 13 amino acids. CDR3 region: CASSLGDTVGYTF. The DNA of the CDR3 is TGTGCCAGCAGCTTAGGGGACACCGTCGGCTACACCTTC.

This clonotype was observed at least ten times. The chain combines TRBV5-1 with TRBJ2-5; TRBD2 matches at 13 bases. The CDR3 covers 15 residues. The V gene end was trimmed by 4 bases and the J gene end by 5 bases; junction bases not matched to a gene: 5. CDR1 is SGHRS and CDR2 is YFSETQ in the germline V gene. In DNA form, the CDR3 reads TGCGCCAGCAGCCAGGGACTAGCGGGAACGGAGACCCAGTACTTC. Amino acid sequence: CASSQGLAGTETQYF.

This rearrangement joins TRBV20-1 to TRBJ2-7; D not certain. CDR1 is DFQATT and CDR2 is SNEGSKA in the germline V gene (reference sequence). Trimming pared 6 bases from V and 5 bases from J, leaving 8 bases between. This CDR3 has 10 residues. CDR3 residues: CSAQDHEQYF. The DNA of the CDR3 is TGCAGTGCCCAGGACCACGAGCAGTACTTC.

This clonotype was seen at least ten times. The rearrangement links TRBV29-1 to TRBJ2-1; no clear D. V shed 3 bases and J shed 4 bases, with 13 bases lying between them. This CDR3 contains 14 residues. The germline CDR1 and CDR2 sequences are SQVTM and ANQGSEA. The CDR3 loop reads CSVEYSLKYNEQFF. The CDR3 region has the DNA TGCAGCGTTGAGTACTCCCTCAAATACAATGAGCAGTTCTTC.

The CDR3 here is CASSLRTENTGELFF. As DNA, the CDR3 is TGCGCCAGCAGCCTACGGACAGAGAACACCGGGGAGCTGTTTTTT. This rearrangement joins TRBV5-1 to TRBJ2-2; D possibly corresponds to TRBD1 (6 bases). The CDR3 covers 15 residues. With 4 bases removed from V and 1 base from J, the gap between germline ends came to 11 bases. CDR1 SGHRS and CDR2 YFSETQ come from the germline V gene. Supplemented by reference TRBV5-1 and TRBJ2-2, the full variable domain reads KAGVTQTPRYLIKTRGQQVTLSCSPISGHRSVSWYQQTPGQGLQFLFEYFSETQRNKGNFPGRFSGRQFSNSRSEMNVSTLELGDSALYLCASSLRTENTGELFFGEGSRLTVL.

This clonotype was seen many times. The V call is TRBV11-2, the J call TRBJ2-3; D is unclear. V was clipped by 6 bases and J by 6 bases, with 13 bases between them. CDR3 length equals 13 residues. Germline V gene data show CDR1 as SGHAT and CDR2 as FQNNGV. Here the CDR3 reads CASRWDFSDTQYF. In nucleotides, the CDR3 is TGTGCCAGCAGATGGGATTTCTCGGATACGCAGTATTTT.

The table lists this clonotype with many counts. The rearrangement links TRBV2 to TRBJ2-5, with 10 bases fitting TRBD1. Germline CDR1 is SNHLY and CDR2 is FYNNEI. The CDR3 is 14 residues long. Trimming removed 4 bases from V and 5 bases from J; junction bases left unmatched: 4. This chain's CDR3 is CASSVDRGLETQYF. As DNA, the CDR3 is TGTGCCAGCAGTGTCGACAGGGGGCTCGAGACCCAGTACTTC.

This clonotype was counted ten times or more. The chain is built from TRBV7-9 and TRBJ2-3; D ambiguous. Per the germline V gene, CDR1 is SEHNR and CDR2 is FQNEAQ (reference sequence). Trimming removed 2 bases at V and 2 bases at J, with 8 bases between. The CDR3 is 14 amino acids. The CDR3 nucleotides are TGTGCCAGCAGCTTAATTGGTCCCACAGATACGCAGTATTTT. Residues: CASSLIGPTDTQYF.

This clonotype was counted between two and nine times. The chain couples TRBV7-9 to TRBJ2-3; D call uncertain. The V end lost 4 bases, the J end lost 7 bases, and 12 bases lay between the germline ends. Per the germline V gene, CDR1 is SEHNR and CDR2 is FQNEAQ (reference sequence). This CDR3 is 13 amino acids long. The CDR3 is CASSSPTPNTQYF. The CDR3 DNA follows: TGTGCCAGCAGCTCACCTACACCGAATACGCAGTATTTT.

The chain links TRBV19 to TRBJ2-3, with TRBD1 matching 9 bases. The V gene end was trimmed by 1 base and the J gene end by 5 bases; junction bases not matched to a gene: 4. Germline-derived CDR1 and CDR2 are LNHDA and SQIVND (reference sequence). The CDR3 runs 15 residues. CDR3: CASSIVGQGLDTQYF. The CDR3 DNA follows: TGTGCCAGTAGTATAGTTGGACAGGGGTTAGATACGCAGTATTTT. The variable domain in full, completed from reference TRBV19 and TRBJ2-3, reads DGGITQSPKYLFRKEGQNVTLSCEQNLNHDAMYWYRQDPGQGLRLIYYSQIVNDFQKGDIAEGYSVSREKKESFPLTVTSAQKNPTAFYLCASSIVGQGLDTQYFGPGTRLTVL.

This clonotype has more than one count but fewer than ten. This chain joins TRBV7-9 and TRBJ2-1; TRBD2 matches 7 bases. Trimming took 5 bases from V and 8 from J; bases not matched to a gene: 12. The CDR3 runs to 15 residues. Germline V gives CDR1 SEHNR, CDR2 FQNEAQ (reference sequence). The CDR3 is CASSLDNGRADEQFF. Written as DNA, the CDR3 is TGTGCCAGCAGCCTCGATAATGGGAGGGCGGATGAGCAGTTCTTC.